Listed below are T cell receptor beta chains from one sample, sequenced in a study of glioma-infiltrating T cells after dendritic cell vaccination. Sequencing used immunoSEQ multiplex PCR; TCRdb keeps in-frame clones, though not all of them. The repertoire consists of almost 90,000 clones, with over 80% occurring once and the leading ten covering approximately 6.6%. The material was blood, obtained after dendritic cell vaccination. These receptors all stem from a human donor with glioblastoma. Both conserved end residues are part of each CDR3.

V	J	CDR3
TRBV11-2	TRBJ1-4	CASSLARQGAGEKLFF
TRBV5-1	TRBJ2-1	CASSQGIGFLNEQFF
TRBV4-3	TRBJ1-2	CASSQDQVQGVYGYTF
TRBV9	TRBJ2-3	CASSVRGVSDTQYF
TRBV19	TRBJ1-2	CASSTETETYGYTF
TRBV5-1	TRBJ1-1	CASSLDRGNTEAFF
TRBV9	TRBJ2-2	CASSFTGTNVGELFF
TRBV6-5	TRBJ1-2	CASIGLDYGYTF
TRBV29-1	TRBJ1-1	CSVAEEEEAFF
TRBV2	TRBJ1-3	CASSPETGSGNTIYF
TRBV29-1	TRBJ2-3	CSDGSGGVDTQYF
TRBV7-3	TRBJ1-2	CASSPPGQIYGYTF
TRBV7-9	TRBJ1-2	CASSFENYGYTF
TRBV5-1	TRBJ2-1	CASSGGLAANEQFF
TRBV29-1	TRBJ1-2	CSAGSKESGYTF
TRBV6-5	TRBJ2-7	CASSSNTGSYEQYF
TRBV19	TRBJ1-5	CASSETARGPQHF
TRBV30	TRBJ1-2	CAWETGHGYTF
TRBV19	TRBJ1-2	CASSTDRKGDGYTF
TRBV7-9	TRBJ2-3	CASSRAGTVTSTDTQYF
TRBV5-1	TRBJ2-1	CASSPGLVENEQFF
TRBV7-2	TRBJ2-2	CASSLVGGSTGELFF
TRBV7-3	TRBJ2-1	CASSLSGGDYNEQFF
TRBV7-9	TRBJ1-2	CASSLGQGSNYGYTF
TRBV5-1	TRBJ1-1	CASSRGQGFGITEAFF
TRBV18	TRBJ2-3	CASSPPDGQTTDTQYF
TRBV2	TRBJ2-5	CASSDGGAGGQETQYF
TRBV9	TRBJ1-1	CASSGPGVNTEAFF
TRBV5-1	TRBJ2-1	CASKDRGSDEQFF
TRBV18	TRBJ1-6	CASSPKSQGDNSPLHF
TRBV4-2	TRBJ1-2	CASSQAGTGNGYTF
TRBV6-5	TRBJ2-7	CASSYAPTSSYEQYF